This TCR beta chain was identified during a study of low-dose radiotherapy and immunotherapy resistance in tumors. Overall study context: Members of Cohort 1 were treated with 0.5 Gy per fraction every 2 weeks. The prescribed total PTV dose was 6.5 Gy. On a schedule of every two weeks, intravenous cyclophosphamide at a dose of 200 mg/m2 was delivered one day before each radiation and immunotherapy administration.

Regarding time point: after trial treatment. The treatment: LDRT plus nivolumab, ipilimumab, low-dose cyclophosphamide and aspirin (RACIN trial). The therapy administered to donors comprised nivolumab, ipilimumab, aspirin, low-dose cyclophosphamide and low-dose radiotherapy. Eligible patients bore advanced solid tumors devoid of tumor-infiltrating lymphocytes. Ten or more counts support this clonotype. V was shortened by 2 bases and J by 6 bases, with 24 bases between the two germline ends. Per germline, CDR1 MGHRA and CDR2 YSYEKL. This CDR3 region has 18 residues. First-strand cDNA relied on TRAV- and TRBV-specific primers spanning alpha and beta chains. Using a constant-region primer together with a V-primer adapter, TCRs were subjected to 20 PCR cycles of amplification. Each CDR3 protein is one row after TCRdb ran MiXCR on the reads. The sample carries approximately 100,000 distinct CDR3 sequences, 20% recorded once.

The genes are TRBV4-1 and TRBJ2-3, with D possibly TRBD2 on 5 matching bases. This receptor was obtained from a male donor with prostate cancer. The sample in question was PBMCs, obtained after low-dose radiotherapy plus immunotherapy. The CDR3 region has the DNA TGCGCCAGCAGCCAAAGGGCCGGTCGGCTCTCCCGAGGGGATACGCAGTATTTT. As protein: CASSQRAGRLSRGDTQYF.